This entry lists 25 T cell receptor beta chains sequenced from one sample in a study of beta chain features in type 1 diabetes. Expressed TCRB transcripts were sequenced, since all the RNA that had been isolated was reverse transcribed. Produced via immunoSEQ multiplex PCR; TCRdb's table is partial and in-frame only. The sample records 310,000 or so clones, approximately 9.9% being singletons. Sequencing was done on a sample of naive CD4+ T cells from blood. Every receptor here comes from a woman aged 30 to 39 in good health.

This clone was recorded a few times. The chain employs TRBV21-1 and TRBJ1-2; no DNA check was done on the table's D call, TRBD1. TRBV21-1 is reported as a pseudogene. The CDR3 runs 15 residues. In nucleotides, the CDR3 is TGTGCCAGCAGCACGAACAGACAGGGGGCCTATGGCTACACCTTC. Residues: CASSTNRQGAYGYTF.

The chain uses TRBV6-5 and TRBJ2-1, with 9 positions matching TRBD2. With 3 bases clipped from V and 3 bases from J, the junction kept 6 bases outside the gene matches. This CDR3 is built from 16 residues. The V gene's germline CDR1 is MNHEY and CDR2 SVGAGI. The chain's CDR3 is CASSYEGAGGYNEQFF. The CDR3 nucleotides are TGTGCCAGCAGTTATGAGGGAGCGGGGGGCTACAATGAGCAGTTCTTC.

The genes are TRBV20-1 and TRBJ2-7; D unclear. Per the germline V gene, CDR1 is DFQATT and CDR2 is SNEGSKA (reference sequence). This CDR3 comprises 10 residues. Deletions cut 6 bases from V and 4 bases from J, with 7 bases between. The CDR3 loop reads CSAASYEQYF. The CDR3 DNA reads as TGCAGTGCGGCATCTTACGAGCAGTACTTC.

This chain connects TRBV28 to TRBJ2-1; D ambiguous. CDR1 and CDR2 (germline): MDHEN, SYDVKM. The CDR3 sequence is 11 residues long. V was trimmed by 6 bases and J by 5 bases, leaving 5 bases between them. CDR3 amino acids: CASSQDNEQFF. The CDR3, as DNA: TGTGCCAGCAGCCAGGACAATGAGCAGTTCTTC. Together with reference TRBV28 and TRBJ2-1, the CDR3 gives the full variable domain: DVKVTQSSRYLVKRTGEKVFLECVQDMDHENMFWYRQDPGLGLRLIYFSYDVKMKEKGDIPEGYSVSREKKERFSLILESASTNQTSMYLCASSQDNEQFFGPGTRLTVL.

The chain couples TRBV9 to TRBJ2-2, with D maybe TRBD1 (6 bases). The CDR3 covers 15 residues. Germline V gives CDR1 SGDLS, CDR2 YYNGEE. Trimming removed 4 bases at V and 7 bases at J, with 17 bases between. CDR3 nucleotides: TGTGCCAGCAGCCCCAATACGGGACACCTCGGGGAGCTGTTTTTT. Protein: CASSPNTGHLGELFF.

This clone was counted between two and nine times. The chain recombines TRBV2 with TRBJ2-3; TRBD2 aligns across 15 bases. There are 18 residues in the CDR3. V dropped 1 base and J dropped 4; count of bases not matched to a gene: 6. Looked up from germline, CDR1 is SNHLY and CDR2 is FYNNEI. The CDR3 spells CASSEEPRTSGGADTQYF. In DNA form, the CDR3 reads TGTGCCAGCAGTGAAGAACCGAGGACTAGCGGGGGGGCAGATACGCAGTATTTT.

The table lists this clone with a few counts. V and J are TRBV11-3 and TRBJ2-1, with 10 bases that match TRBD2. This CDR3 is built from 15 residues. Germline CDR1 and CDR2: SGHNT and YENEEA. The J segment lost 6 bases and the V segment lost 1 base, leaving 3 bases of the junction unmatched. CDR3 loop: CASSLGTSGSNEQFF. The DNA for the CDR3 is TGTGCCAGCAGCTTAGGGACTAGCGGCTCCAATGAGCAGTTCTTC.

This chain uses TRBV19 with TRBJ2-7, with 9 nucleotides matching TRBD1. The CDR3 spans 14 residues. After removal of 3 bases from V and 6 bases from J, the junction contained 6 bases not matched to a gene. The V gene's germline CDR1 is LNHDA and CDR2 SQIVND (reference sequence). The CDR3 nucleotides read TGTGCCAGTAGTATGCGGACAGGGGTCGGCGAGCAGTACTTC. It translates to CASSMRTGVGEQYF.

This rearrangement joins TRBV7-9 to TRBJ2-3, with a tentative D call TRBD1 (6 bases). Germline lookup yields CDR1 SEHNR and CDR2 FQNEAQ (reference sequence). V was clipped by 8 bases and J by 1 base, with 13 bases between them. The CDR3 is made up of 14 amino acids. The CDR3 region is CASVAGAGTDTQYF. Written as DNA, the CDR3 is TGTGCCAGCGTGGCAGGGGCCGGCACAGATACGCAGTATTTT.

This chain connects TRBV14 to TRBJ2-5, with D perhaps TRBD1 (6 bases). This CDR3 has 13 residues. Germline loops: CDR1 SGHDN, CDR2 FVKESK. V shed 0 bases and J shed 4 bases, with 6 bases lying between them. The CDR3 is CASSQEQGETQYF. In nucleotides, the CDR3 is TGTGCCAGCAGCCAAGAACAGGGAGAGACCCAGTACTTC.

The sample holds a few counts of this clone. The rearrangement uses TRBV11-2 and TRBJ2-3; D remains ambiguous. Germline-derived CDR1 and CDR2 are SGHAT and FQNNGV. V gave up 4 bases and J gave up 2 bases, with 13 bases separating them. This CDR3 has 15 amino acids. For the CDR3, the DNA is TGTGCCAGCAGCTCCCTAGGTTCTTTCACAGATACGCAGTATTTT. Translating it yields CASSSLGSFTDTQYF.

This clone was seen a handful of times. At the DNA level, this CDR3 is encoded by other sequences in the same sample as well. The rearrangement links TRBV18 to TRBJ2-1; 11 bases map to TRBD2. Trimming took 6 bases from V and 5 from J; bases not matched to a gene: 3. Germline-derived CDR1 and CDR2 are KGHSH and LQKENI. The CDR3 has 14 residues. Here the CDR3 DNA reads TGTGCCAGCTCTCCGGGACTAGCGGACAATGAGCAGTTCTTC. Its protein is CASSPGLADNEQFF.

Only a few counts were recorded for this clone. The chain uses TRBV19 and TRBJ1-2; D possibly corresponds to TRBD1 (5 bases). V was clipped by 4 bases and J by 1 base, with 13 bases between them. The germline gives CDR1 LNHDA, CDR2 SQIVND (reference sequence). This CDR3 comprises 15 residues. CDR3: CASSNGDRLNYGYTF. The DNA of the CDR3 is TGTGCCAGTAGTAACGGAGACAGACTTAACTATGGCTACACCTTC. Complete variable domain (other parts from reference TRBV19 and TRBJ1-2): DGGITQSPKYLFRKEGQNVTLSCEQNLNHDAMYWYRQDPGQGLRLIYYSQIVNDFQKGDIAEGYSVSREKKESFPLTVTSAQKNPTAFYLCASSNGDRLNYGYTFGSGTRLTVV.

This clone was detected only a few times. The chain carries TRBV9 and TRBJ2-3; 9 bases map to TRBD2. There are 16 residues in the CDR3. Germline CDR1 is SGDLS and CDR2 is YYNGEE. J was trimmed by 3 bases and V by 5 bases; bases with no gene match: 10. The CDR3 reads CASSNLAGEGTDTQYF. In nucleotides, the CDR3 is TGTGCCAGCAGTAACTTAGCGGGAGAAGGGACAGATACGCAGTATTTT.

The rearrangement uses TRBV14 and TRBJ1-4; D is ambiguous. V gave up 3 bases and J gave up 8 bases, with 13 bases separating them. CDR3 length: 14 residues. CDR1 SGHDN and CDR2 FVKESK come from the germline V gene. In DNA, the CDR3 is TGTGCCAGCAGCCAGGTCTCCATCGGGGAAAAACTGTTTTTT. Translating it yields CASSQVSIGEKLFF.

This chain connects TRBV6-5 to TRBJ2-1, with D unresolved. V was clipped by 8 bases and J by 11 bases, with 7 bases between them. In germline, CDR1 is MNHEY, CDR2 SVGAGI. The length of the CDR3 is 9 residues. CDR3 in amino acids: CASPTKQFF. As DNA, the CDR3 is TGTGCCAGCCCTACCAAGCAGTTCTTC.

The V gene is TRBV5-4, the J gene TRBJ2-1; 11 bases agree with TRBD2. The CDR3 sequence is 15 residues long. Trimming cost V 4 bases and J 7 bases; bases outside gene matches: 7. Germline lookup yields CDR1 SGHNT and CDR2 YYREEE (reference sequence). CDR3 residues: CASSRTSGSFNEQFF. The CDR3, as DNA: TGTGCCAGCAGCCGAACTAGCGGGAGCTTTAATGAGCAGTTCTTC.

Only a few counts were recorded for this clone. The genes are TRBV20-1 and TRBJ2-7; possible D gene TRBD1, 5 bases. CDR3 length: 10 residues. CDR1 and CDR2 from the germline V gene are DFQATT and SNEGSKA (reference sequence). The V end was cut by 3 bases, the J end by 6 bases, with 6 bases between. The CDR3 DNA is TGCAGTGCTAGCAGGGTCGAGCAGTACTTC. It specifies CSASRVEQYF.

The J gene is TRBJ1-1, the V gene TRBV5-1, with D perhaps matching TRBD1 (5 bases). V shed 4 bases and J shed 1 base, with 11 bases lying between them. Germline V gene sequence: CDR1 SGHRS, CDR2 YFSETQ. The CDR3 sequence is 14 residues long. CDR3 region: CASSGGLTNTEAFF. CDR3 coding DNA: TGCGCCAGCAGCGGGGGACTCACGAACACTGAAGCTTTCTTT.

This clone has just a few counts. The gene calls are TRBV7-9 and TRBJ1-2; D remains ambiguous. Germline assignment: CDR1 SEHNR and CDR2 FQNEAQ (reference sequence). Trimming removed 3 bases from V and 6 bases from J, with 11 bases in between. The CDR3 spans 13 residues. CDR3 in amino acids: CASSFRNGDGYTF. CDR3 DNA sequence: TGTGCCAGCAGCTTCAGGAATGGTGATGGCTACACCTTC.

The chain combines TRBV28 with TRBJ2-2, with D possibly being TRBD2 (5 bases). The CDR3 runs 15 residues. V lost 6 bases, J lost 5 bases, and 16 bases lay in between. The germline gives CDR1 MDHEN, CDR2 SYDVKM. CDR3 sequence (DNA): TGTGCCAGCAGAACACTAAGCGGCGGAACCGGGGAGCTGTTTTTT. It is translated as CASRTLSGGTGELFF.

Comments on this clone: The junction does not match germline at one end; this may be a read error. DNA for the CDR3: TGTGCCTGGAGTACCCAGGTATCGTGCAACTTC. Amino acids: CAWSTQVSCNF. The V gene is TRBV30, the J gene TRBJ2-7, with D unresolved. CDR3 length: 11 residues. CDR1 GTSNPN and CDR2 SVGIG come from the germline V gene (reference sequence).

The chain recombines TRBV19 with TRBJ2-3, with D possibly TRBD2 on 6 matching bases. V was cut by 5 bases and J by 1 base, with 19 bases left in between. The CDR3 extends over 17 amino acids. Germline CDR1 is LNHDA and CDR2 is SQIVND (reference sequence). CDR3 sequence (DNA): TGTGCCAGTAGTCCTCCGGGACTCAGGACGGGCACAGATACGCAGTATTTT. Protein product: CASSPPGLRTGTDTQYF.

The chain links TRBV28 to TRBJ1-2; 8 positions agree with TRBD1. V was clipped by 8 bases and J by 4 bases; unmatched bases: 12. Germline V gene data show CDR1 as MDHEN and CDR2 as SYDVKM. This CDR3 has 15 residues. DNA for the CDR3: TGTGCCAGCGGCTATCCCGGGACAGGCGGCTATGGCTACACCTTC. Translating it yields CASGYPGTGGYGYTF.

A few counts support this clone. The chain combines TRBV18 with TRBJ1-1, with TRBD1 matching 7 bases. Per the germline V gene, CDR1 is KGHSH and CDR2 is LQKENI. The CDR3 loop spans 12 amino acids. Trimming at V came to 7 bases and at J to 6 bases, leaving 5 bases not matched to a gene. The CDR3 is CASLDREPEAFF. The CDR3 DNA is TGTGCCAGCTTAGACAGGGAGCCTGAAGCTTTCTTT.